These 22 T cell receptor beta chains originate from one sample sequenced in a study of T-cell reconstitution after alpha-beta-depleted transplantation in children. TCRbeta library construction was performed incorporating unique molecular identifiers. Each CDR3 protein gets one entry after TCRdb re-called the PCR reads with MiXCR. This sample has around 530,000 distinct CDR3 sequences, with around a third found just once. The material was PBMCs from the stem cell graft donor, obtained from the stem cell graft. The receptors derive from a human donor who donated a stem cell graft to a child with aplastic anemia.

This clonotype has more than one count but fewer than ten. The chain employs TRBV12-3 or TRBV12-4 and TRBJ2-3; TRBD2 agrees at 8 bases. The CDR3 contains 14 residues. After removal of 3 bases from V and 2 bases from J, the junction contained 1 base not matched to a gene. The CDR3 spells CASSLTSATDTQYF. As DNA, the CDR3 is TGTGCCAGCAGTTTGACTAGCGCCACAGATACGCAGTATTTT.

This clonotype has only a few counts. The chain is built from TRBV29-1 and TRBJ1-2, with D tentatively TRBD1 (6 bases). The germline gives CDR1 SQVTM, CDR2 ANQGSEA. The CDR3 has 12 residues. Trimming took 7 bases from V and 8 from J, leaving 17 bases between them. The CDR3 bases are TGCAGCGCATGGGGGCAGGTTGTCGGCTACACCTTC. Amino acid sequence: CSAWGQVVGYTF.

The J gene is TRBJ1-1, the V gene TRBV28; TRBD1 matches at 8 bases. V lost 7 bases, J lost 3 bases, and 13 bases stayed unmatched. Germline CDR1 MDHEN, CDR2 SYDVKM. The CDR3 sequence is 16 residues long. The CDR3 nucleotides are TGTGCCAGCACCGCCCAGGGGGCGGGAGAGGACACTGAAGCTTTCTTT. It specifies CASTAQGAGEDTEAFF.

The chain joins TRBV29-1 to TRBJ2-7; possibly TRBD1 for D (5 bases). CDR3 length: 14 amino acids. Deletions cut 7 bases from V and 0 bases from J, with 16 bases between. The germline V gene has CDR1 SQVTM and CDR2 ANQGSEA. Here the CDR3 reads CSAKRGTSSYEQYF. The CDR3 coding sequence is TGCAGCGCTAAAAGGGGTACCAGCTCCTACGAGCAGTACTTC.

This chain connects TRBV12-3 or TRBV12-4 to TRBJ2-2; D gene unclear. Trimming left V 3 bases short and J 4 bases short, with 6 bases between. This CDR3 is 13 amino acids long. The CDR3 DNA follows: TGTGCCAGCAGTTTTCGTGGCACCGGGGAGCTGTTTTTT. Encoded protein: CASSFRGTGELFF.

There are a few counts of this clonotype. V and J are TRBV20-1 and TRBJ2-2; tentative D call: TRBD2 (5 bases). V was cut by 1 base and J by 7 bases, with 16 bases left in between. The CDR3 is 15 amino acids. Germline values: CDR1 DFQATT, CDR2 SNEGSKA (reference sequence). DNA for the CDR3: TGCAGTGCTAGAGCCTACTTGAGGGAGAACGGGGAGCTGTTTTTT. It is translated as CSARAYLRENGELFF.

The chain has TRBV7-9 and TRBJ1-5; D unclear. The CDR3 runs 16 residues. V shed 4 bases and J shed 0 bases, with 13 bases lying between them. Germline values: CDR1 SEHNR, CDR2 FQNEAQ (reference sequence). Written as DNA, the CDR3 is TGTGCCAGCAGCTCGACGACGGATTATAGCAATCAGCCCCAGCATTTT. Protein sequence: CASSSTTDYSNQPQHF.

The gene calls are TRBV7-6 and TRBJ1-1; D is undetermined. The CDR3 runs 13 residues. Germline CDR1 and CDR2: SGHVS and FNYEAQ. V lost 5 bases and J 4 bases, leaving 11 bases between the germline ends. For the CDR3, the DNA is TGTGCCAGCAGCCAAGGGCTTCCCACTGAAGCTTTCTTT. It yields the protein CASSQGLPTEAFF.

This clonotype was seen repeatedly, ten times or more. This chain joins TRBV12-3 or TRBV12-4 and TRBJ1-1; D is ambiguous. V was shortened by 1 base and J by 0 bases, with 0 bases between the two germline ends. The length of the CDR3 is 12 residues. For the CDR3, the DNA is TGTGCCAGCAGTTTAGTGAACACTGAAGCTTTCTTT. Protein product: CASSLVNTEAFF.

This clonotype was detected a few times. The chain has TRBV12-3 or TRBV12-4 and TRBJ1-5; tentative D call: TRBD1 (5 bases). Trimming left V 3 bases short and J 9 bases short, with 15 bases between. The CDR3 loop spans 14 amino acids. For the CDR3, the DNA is TGTGCCAGCAGTTTGGGGGACGGGGAAGGGCCCCAGCATTTT. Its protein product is CASSLGDGEGPQHF.

Written as DNA, the CDR3 is TGTGCCAGCAGCTTGTCCTTTTCTAGCGGGAGACGAGAGACCCAGTACTTC. It codes for CASSLSFSSGRRETQYF. The J gene is TRBJ2-5, the V gene TRBV7-2, with 10 bases lining up with TRBD2. This CDR3 is built from 17 residues. The trim removed 3 bases at V and 4 bases at J, leaving 11 bases unmatched. In germline, CDR1 is SGHTA, CDR2 FQGNSA.

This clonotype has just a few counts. CDR3 sequence reads: CSVEYVGTGELFF. CDR3 DNA: TGCAGCGTTGAATATGTCGGGACCGGGGAGCTGTTTTTT. The chain combines TRBV29-1 with TRBJ2-2; D gene unclear. From germline, CDR1 is SQVTM and CDR2 ANQGSEA. This CDR3 spans 13 amino acids. V was shortened by 2 bases and J by 5 bases, with 9 bases between the two germline ends.

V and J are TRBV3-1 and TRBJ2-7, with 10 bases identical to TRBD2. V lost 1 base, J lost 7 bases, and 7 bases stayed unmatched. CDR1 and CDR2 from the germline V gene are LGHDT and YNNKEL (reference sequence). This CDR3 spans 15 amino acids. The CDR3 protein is CASSQGLAGPQEQYV. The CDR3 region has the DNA TGTGCCAGCAGCCAAGGACTAGCGGGTCCCCAGGAGCAGTACGTC.

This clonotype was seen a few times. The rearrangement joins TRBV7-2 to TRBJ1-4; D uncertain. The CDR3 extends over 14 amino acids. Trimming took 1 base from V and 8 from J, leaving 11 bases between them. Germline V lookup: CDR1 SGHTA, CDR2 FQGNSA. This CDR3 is CASSLVSIGEKLFF. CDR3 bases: TGTGCCAGCAGCTTAGTGTCGATAGGGGAAAAACTGTTTTTT.

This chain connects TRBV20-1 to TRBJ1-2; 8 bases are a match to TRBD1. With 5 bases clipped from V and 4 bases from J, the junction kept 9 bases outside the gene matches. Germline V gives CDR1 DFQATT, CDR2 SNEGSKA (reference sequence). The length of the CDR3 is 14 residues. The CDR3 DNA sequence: TGCAGTGCTTCCGTGACAGGGGTGGCCTATGGCTACACCTTC. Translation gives CSASVTGVAYGYTF.

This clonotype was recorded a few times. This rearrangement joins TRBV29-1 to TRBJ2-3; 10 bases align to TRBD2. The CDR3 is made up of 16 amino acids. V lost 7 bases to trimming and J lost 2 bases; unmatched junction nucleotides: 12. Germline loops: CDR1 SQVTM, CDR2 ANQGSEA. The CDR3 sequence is CSAEGLAGGHTDTQYF. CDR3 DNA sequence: TGCAGCGCCGAAGGGTTAGCGGGAGGACACACAGATACGCAGTATTTT.

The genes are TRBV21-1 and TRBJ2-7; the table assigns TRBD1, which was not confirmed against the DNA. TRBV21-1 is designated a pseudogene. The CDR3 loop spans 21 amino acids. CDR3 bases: TGTGCCAGCAGCAAACTGACGGGGACCGACGGCGAACAGGTGACAGCGACGGAGCAGTACGTC. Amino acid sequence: CASSKLTGTDGEQVTATEQYV.

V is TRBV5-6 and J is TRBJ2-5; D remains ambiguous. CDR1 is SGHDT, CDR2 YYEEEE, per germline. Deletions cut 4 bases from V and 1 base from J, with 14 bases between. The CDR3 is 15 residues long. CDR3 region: CASSVSQAPQETQYF. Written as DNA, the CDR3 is TGTGCCAGCAGCGTATCGCAGGCACCCCAAGAGACCCAGTACTTC. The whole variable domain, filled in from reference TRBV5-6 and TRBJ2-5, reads DAGVTQSPTHLIKTRGQQVTLRCSPKSGHDTVSWYQQALGQGPQFIFQYYEEEERQRGNFPDRFSGHQFPNYSSELNVNALLLGDSALYLCASSVSQAPQETQYFGPGTRLLVL.

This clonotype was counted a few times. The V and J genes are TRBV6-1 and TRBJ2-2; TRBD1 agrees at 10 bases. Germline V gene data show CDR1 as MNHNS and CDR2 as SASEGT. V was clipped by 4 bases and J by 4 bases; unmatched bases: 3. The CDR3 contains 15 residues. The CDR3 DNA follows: TGTGCCAGCAGTGGACAGGGGGCGCGCACCGGGGAGCTGTTTTTT. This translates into CASSGQGARTGELFF.

CDR3 DNA: TGTGCCATCAGTGAAAACCGGGACTCCGGAGGGCGCGAGCAGTACTTC. Encoded protein: CAISENRDSGGREQYF. The chain joins TRBV10-3 to TRBJ2-7, with D maybe TRBD2 (6 bases). CDR1 and CDR2 from the germline V gene are ENHRY and SYGVKD. CDR3 length: 16 residues. V gave up 3 bases and J gave up 6 bases, with 21 bases separating them.

The CDR3 DNA sequence: TGTGCCAGCAGTTACGCACAGGGCTCCTACGAGCAGTACGTC. Amino acid sequence: CASSYAQGSYEQYV. This chain uses TRBV6-2 or TRBV6-3 with TRBJ2-7; tentatively, D is TRBD1 (6 bases). V lost 2 bases, J lost 0 bases, and 8 bases lay in between. This CDR3 is 14 amino acids long. Germline CDR1 MNHEY, CDR2 SVGEGT.

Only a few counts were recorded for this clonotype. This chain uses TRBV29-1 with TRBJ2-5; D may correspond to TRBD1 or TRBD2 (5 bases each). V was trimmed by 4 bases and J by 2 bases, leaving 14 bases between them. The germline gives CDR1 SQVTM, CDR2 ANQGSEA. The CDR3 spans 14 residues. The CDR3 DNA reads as TGCAGCGTTGTCCCCTACGGGGCTCAAGAGACCCAGTACTTC. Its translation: CSVVPYGAQETQYF.